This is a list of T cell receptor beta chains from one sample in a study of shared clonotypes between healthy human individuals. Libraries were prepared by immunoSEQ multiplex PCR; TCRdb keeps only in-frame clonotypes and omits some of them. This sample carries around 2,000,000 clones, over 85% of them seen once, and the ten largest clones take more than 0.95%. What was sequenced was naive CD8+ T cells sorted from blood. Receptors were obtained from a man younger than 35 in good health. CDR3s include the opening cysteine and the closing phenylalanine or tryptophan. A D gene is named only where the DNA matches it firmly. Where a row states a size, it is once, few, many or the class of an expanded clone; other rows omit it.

CDR3 protein: CAWSGASGAYEQYF
CDR3 DNA: TGTGCCTGGAGTGGAGCTAGCGGGGCCTACGAGCAGTACTTC
D gene: TRBD2
J gene: TRBJ2-7
clone size: .
V gene: TRBV30

CDR3 protein: CASSLGLTGPGYTF
CDR3 DNA: TGTGCCAGCAGCTTAGGCTTGACAGGACCCGGCTACACCTTC
D gene: .
J gene: TRBJ1-2
clone size: .
V gene: TRBV9

CDR3 protein: CSARANEGLFF
CDR3 DNA: TGCAGTGCTAGAGCCAACGAGGGACTGTTTTTT
D gene: .
J gene: TRBJ1-4
clone size: .
V gene: TRBV20-1

CDR3 protein: CASSFAGAGELFF
CDR3 DNA: TGTGCCAGCAGTTTCGCGGGGGCCGGGGAGCTGTTTTTT
D gene: TRBD2
J gene: TRBJ2-2
clone size: .
V gene: TRBV28

CDR3 protein: CASSVGPRGTYEQYF
CDR3 DNA: TGTGCCAGCAGTGTAGGACCCAGGGGCACCTACGAGCAGTACTTC
D gene: .
J gene: TRBJ2-7
clone size: once
V gene: TRBV27

CDR3 protein: CASSTSPSSYEQYF
CDR3 DNA: TGCGCCAGCAGCACCTCTCCATCCTCCTACGAGCAGTACTTC
D gene: .
J gene: TRBJ2-7
clone size: .
V gene: TRBV5-1

CDR3 protein: CASRHRGLDNSPLHF
CDR3 DNA: TGTGCCAGTCGGCACAGGGGTCTCGATAATTCACCCCTCCACTTT
D gene: TRBD1
J gene: TRBJ1-6
clone size: .
V gene: TRBV19

CDR3 protein: CASSLGGLNTEAFF
CDR3 DNA: TGTGCCAGCAGCTTAGGGGGCTTGAACACTGAAGCTTTCTTT
D gene: .
J gene: TRBJ1-1
clone size: .
V gene: TRBV7-9

CDR3 protein: CASSLSGGPYNEQFF
CDR3 DNA: TGTGCCAGCAGTTTATCGGGGGGCCCATACAATGAGCAGTTCTTC
D gene: .
J gene: TRBJ2-1
clone size: .
V gene: TRBV27

CDR3 protein: CASSQDSTTSEETQYF
CDR3 DNA: TGCGCCAGCAGCCAAGATAGTACGACTTCCGAAGAGACCCAGTACTTC
D gene: .
J gene: TRBJ2-5
clone size: .
V gene: TRBV4-1

CDR3 protein: CASSASEMSSYNEQFF
CDR3 DNA: TGTGCCAGCAGCGCATCAGAGATGAGCTCCTACAATGAGCAGTTCTTC
D gene: .
J gene: TRBJ2-1
clone size: .
V gene: TRBV27

CDR3 protein: CASSLRGHEQYF
CDR3 DNA: TGTGCCAGCAGTTTAAGGGGGCACGAGCAGTACTTC
D gene: TRBD1
J gene: TRBJ2-7
clone size: .
V gene: TRBV27

CDR3 protein: CASSPEDRVRGYTF
CDR3 DNA: TGTGCCAGCAGCCCGGAGGACAGGGTACGGGGCTACACCTTC
D gene: TRBD1
J gene: TRBJ1-2
clone size: .
V gene: TRBV5-4

CDR3 protein: CASSDSWGYGSPLHF
CDR3 DNA: TGTGCCAGCAGTGACTCGTGGGGGTACGGGTCACCCCTCCACTTT
D gene: .
J gene: TRBJ1-6
clone size: .
V gene: TRBV6-4

CDR3 protein: CASSKRLTDSPLHF
CDR3 DNA: TGTGCCAGCAGTAAACGGTTGACGGATTCACCCCTCCACTTT
D gene: .
J gene: TRBJ1-6
clone size: few
V gene: TRBV2

CDR3 protein: CATIDRVPGELFF
CDR3 DNA: TGTGCCACCATTGACAGGGTTCCCGGGGAGCTGTTTTTT
D gene: TRBD1
J gene: TRBJ2-2
clone size: .
V gene: TRBV10-3

CDR3 protein: CASSEEGVLAFF
CDR3 DNA: TGTGCCAGCAGCGAGGAAGGGGTTCTGGCTTTCTTT
D gene: .
J gene: TRBJ1-1
clone size: .
V gene: TRBV6-5

CDR3 protein: CASSLEGNTIYF
CDR3 DNA: TGTGCCAGCAGCTTGGAGGGAAACACCATATATTTT
D gene: .
J gene: TRBJ1-3
clone size: .
V gene: TRBV7-9

CDR3 protein: CASSIGVANNEQFF
CDR3 DNA: TGTGCCAGTAGTATAGGAGTGGCTAACAATGAGCAGTTCTTC
D gene: .
J gene: TRBJ2-1
clone size: .
V gene: TRBV19

CDR3 protein: CASSGTGDNEQFF
CDR3 DNA: TGTGCCAGCAGCGGAACGGGGGACAATGAGCAGTTCTTC
D gene: .
J gene: TRBJ2-1
clone size: .
V gene: TRBV9

CDR3 protein: CASSQDLPGKAGGQHF
CDR3 DNA: TGCGCCAGCAGCCAAGATCTCCCGGGAAAGGCCGGGGGTCAGCATTTT
D gene: .
J gene: TRBJ1-5
clone size: .
V gene: TRBV4-1

CDR3 protein: CASSPRIAGGGDTQYF
CDR3 DNA: TGTGCCAGCTCACCACGGATCGCGGGAGGAGGGGATACGCAGTATTTT
D gene: TRBD2
J gene: TRBJ2-3
clone size: .
V gene: TRBV18

CDR3 protein: CASSLGEGAPNTGELFF
CDR3 DNA: TGTGCTAGCAGCTTAGGGGAGGGGGCACCGAACACCGGGGAGCTGTTTTTT
D gene: .
J gene: TRBJ2-2
clone size: .
V gene: TRBV7-7

CDR3 protein: CASGGGANLYEQYF
CDR3 DNA: TGTGCCAGCGGGGGAGGGGCTAACCTTTACGAGCAGTACTTC
D gene: TRBD2
J gene: TRBJ2-7
clone size: .
V gene: TRBV6-1

CDR3 protein: CASSPGNTPYEQYF
CDR3 DNA: TGTGCCAGCAGCCCAGGGAATACCCCCTACGAGCAGTACTTC
D gene: .
J gene: TRBJ2-7
clone size: once
V gene: TRBV7-9

CDR3 protein: CASSGGQGVRDEQFF
CDR3 DNA: TGTGCCAGCAGCGGTGGACAGGGAGTGCGCGATGAGCAGTTCTTC
D gene: TRBD1
J gene: TRBJ2-1
clone size: .
V gene: TRBV5-8

CDR3 protein: CASSNSTGGKEKLFF
CDR3 DNA: TGTGCCAGCAGCAATTCGACAGGGGGCAAAGAAAAACTGTTTTTT
D gene: TRBD1
J gene: TRBJ1-4
clone size: .
V gene: TRBV13

CDR3 protein: CASKEVYNEQFF
CDR3 DNA: TGTGCCAGCAAGGAGGTCTACAATGAGCAGTTCTTC
D gene: .
J gene: TRBJ2-1
clone size: .
V gene: TRBV2

CDR3 protein: CASSLEISGLDGYTF
CDR3 DNA: TGTGCCAGCAGCTTGGAAATTTCAGGGTTAGATGGCTACACCTTC
D gene: .
J gene: TRBJ1-2
clone size: .
V gene: TRBV5-6

CDR3 protein: CASSLAWSSYNEQFF
CDR3 DNA: TGCGCCAGCAGCTTGGCGTGGTCTTCCTACAATGAGCAGTTCTTC
D gene: .
J gene: TRBJ2-1
clone size: .
V gene: TRBV5-1

CDR3 protein: CSVGYRDRELDFF
CDR3 DNA: TGCAGCGTTGGGTATAGGGACAGGGAGCTTGATTTCTTT
D gene: TRBD1
J gene: TRBJ1-1
clone size: .
V gene: TRBV29-1

CDR3 protein: CASSLGDSANTEAFF
CDR3 DNA: TGTGCCAGCAGCTTGGGGGACAGTGCGAACACTGAAGCTTTCTTT
D gene: TRBD1
J gene: TRBJ1-1
clone size: .
V gene: TRBV5-4

CDR3 protein: CASSLSGNEQFF
CDR3 DNA: TGTGCCAGCAGCTTAAGCGGGAATGAGCAGTTCTTC
D gene: .
J gene: TRBJ2-1
clone size: .
V gene: TRBV5-4

CDR3 protein: CATSRDGGSNQPQHF
CDR3 DNA: TGTGCCACCAGCAGAGACGGGGGAAGCAATCAGCCCCAGCATTTT
D gene: .
J gene: TRBJ1-5
clone size: .
V gene: TRBV15

CDR3 protein: CASSSGLAGDYEQYF
CDR3 DNA: TGTGCCAGCAGCTCCGGACTAGCGGGAGACTACGAGCAGTACTTC
D gene: TRBD2
J gene: TRBJ2-7
clone size: .
V gene: TRBV13

CDR3 protein: CASSLGLSNQPQHF
CDR3 DNA: TGTGCCAGCAGTTTAGGACTTTCCAATCAGCCCCAGCATTTT
D gene: .
J gene: TRBJ1-5
clone size: once
V gene: TRBV27

CDR3 protein: CASSFGGAGTVGMEPQHF
CDR3 DNA: TGTGCCAGCAGCTTTGGGGGAGCAGGGACAGTTGGAATGGAGCCCCAGCATTTT
D gene: TRBD1
J gene: TRBJ1-5
clone size: .
V gene: TRBV5-6

CDR3 protein: CASSEGGGEQYF
CDR3 DNA: TGTGCCAGCAGTGAAGGCGGGGGCGAGCAGTACTTC
D gene: TRBD2
J gene: TRBJ2-7
clone size: .
V gene: TRBV6-1

CDR3 protein: CASSLTGGTGELFF
CDR3 DNA: TGTGCCAGCAGTCTCACAGGGGGAACCGGGGAGCTGTTTTTT
D gene: TRBD1
J gene: TRBJ2-2
clone size: .
V gene: TRBV13

CDR3 protein: CASSVDRGSFRTEAFF
CDR3 DNA: TGTGCCAGCAGTGTAGACAGGGGAAGCTTTCGCACTGAAGCTTTCTTT
D gene: TRBD1
J gene: TRBJ1-1
clone size: once
V gene: TRBV2

CDR3 protein: CASRNGGTASYGYTF
CDR3 DNA: TGTGCCAGCAGGAACGGAGGGACAGCCTCCTATGGCTACACCTTC
D gene: TRBD1
J gene: TRBJ1-2
clone size: .
V gene: TRBV5-6

CDR3 protein: CASSSPGAGEPYEQYF
CDR3 DNA: TGTGCCAGCAGCTCCCCCGGCGCAGGGGAACCCTACGAGCAGTACTTC
D gene: .
J gene: TRBJ2-7
clone size: once
V gene: TRBV21-1

CDR3 protein: CASSARQEGGETQYF
CDR3 DNA: TGTGCCAGCAGCGCAAGACAGGAGGGCGGGGAGACCCAGTACTTC
D gene: .
J gene: TRBJ2-5
clone size: .
V gene: TRBV7-9

CDR3 protein: CASEGDTGELFF
CDR3 DNA: TGCGCCAGCGAAGGGGATACCGGGGAGCTGTTTTTT
D gene: .
J gene: TRBJ2-2
clone size: .
V gene: TRBV5-1

CDR3 protein: CASSKKGRGSNQPQHF
CDR3 DNA: TGTGCCAGCAGCAAAAAGGGCAGGGGCAGCAATCAGCCCCAGCATTTT
D gene: .
J gene: TRBJ1-5
clone size: once
V gene: TRBV21-1

CDR3 protein: CASSLPGDNSPLHF
CDR3 DNA: TGTGCCAGCAGTCTTCCTGGAGATAATTCACCCCTCCACTTT
D gene: .
J gene: TRBJ1-6
clone size: few
V gene: TRBV28

CDR3 protein: CASSQVEVRPIYNEQFF
CDR3 DNA: TGTGCCAGCAGCCAAGTGGAGGTCCGTCCAATCTACAATGAGCAGTTCTTC
D gene: .
J gene: TRBJ2-1
clone size: .
V gene: TRBV14

CDR3 protein: CASRSGLGGGSPLHF
CDR3 DNA: TGTGCCAGCAGATCCGGGTTAGGGGGCGGGTCACCCCTCCACTTT
D gene: TRBD1
J gene: TRBJ1-6
clone size: .
V gene: TRBV6-5

CDR3 protein: CASHERTGQETQYF
CDR3 DNA: TGTGCCAGCCACGAGAGAACAGGGCAAGAGACCCAGTACTTC
D gene: .
J gene: TRBJ2-5
clone size: .
V gene: TRBV7-2

CDR3 protein: CASSPRTSGSVAKNIQYF
CDR3 DNA: TGTGCCAGCAGCCCCCGGACTAGCGGAAGTGTAGCCAAAAACATTCAGTACTTC
D gene: TRBD2
J gene: TRBJ2-4
clone size: .
V gene: TRBV7-2

CDR3 protein: CASSGGLAGPLEQFF
CDR3 DNA: TGTGCCAGCAGTGGGGGACTAGCGGGACCACTTGAGCAGTTCTTC
D gene: TRBD2
J gene: TRBJ2-1
clone size: .
V gene: TRBV27

CDR3 protein: CASSFLGQGGEEVRETQYF
CDR3 DNA: TGTGCCAGCAGCTTCTTGGGACAGGGAGGGGAGGAGGTGAGAGAGACCCAGTACTTC
D gene: TRBD1
J gene: TRBJ2-5
clone size: .
V gene: TRBV7-9

CDR3 protein: CASSFLDWTGGLEEKLFF
CDR3 DNA: TGTGCCAGCAGCTTTCTAGATTGGACAGGGGGGCTGGAAGAAAAACTGTTTTTT
D gene: TRBD1
J gene: TRBJ1-4
clone size: .
V gene: TRBV11-2

CDR3 protein: CASSLIGGPTDTQYF
CDR3 DNA: TGTGCCAGCAGCTTAATCGGGGGCCCCACAGATACGCAGTATTTT
D gene: .
J gene: TRBJ2-3
clone size: .
V gene: TRBV7-3

CDR3 protein: CASSILQGGDEQFF
CDR3 DNA: TGCGCCAGCAGCATATTGCAGGGTGGCGATGAGCAGTTCTTC
D gene: .
J gene: TRBJ2-1
clone size: .
V gene: TRBV5-1

CDR3 protein: CASSLWRGYQETQYF
CDR3 DNA: TGTGCCAGCAGCTTATGGAGGGGGTACCAAGAGACCCAGTACTTC
D gene: .
J gene: TRBJ2-5
clone size: .
V gene: TRBV11-2

CDR3 protein: CASSRNPGYLEPQYF
CDR3 DNA: TGTGCCAGCAGCCGCAACCCGGGATATCTAGAGCCCCAGTACTTC
D gene: .
J gene: TRBJ2-5
clone size: .
V gene: TRBV11-2

CDR3 protein: CASSLRNSGSPHEQYF
CDR3 DNA: TGTGCCAGCAGCTTACGGAATAGCGGGAGCCCCCACGAGCAGTACTTC
D gene: TRBD2
J gene: TRBJ2-7
clone size: .
V gene: TRBV13

CDR3 protein: CASSSPEMGLNGYTF
CDR3 DNA: TGTGCCAGCAGTTCGCCCGAGATGGGGCTAAATGGCTACACCTTC
D gene: .
J gene: TRBJ1-2
clone size: .
V gene: TRBV27